This T cell receptor beta chain was profiled in a study of T cells in Graves' hyperthyroidism and ophthalmopathy. Regions amplified from RNA transcripts were the TCR beta CDR3 regions. During a first-round RT-PCR of the TCR CDR3, the HTBI primer set was used. TCRdb fed the multiplex PCR reads into MiXCR, producing one record per CDR3 protein. Of some 510,000 distinct CDR3 sequences listed, 40% to 55% are singletons. General study points: Blood samples included most of the expanded thyroid clonotypes exceeding 0.001. Ophthalmopathy and stable hyperthyroidism were separated by a 13 V-J model. The model anticipated ophthalmopathy a median around 6 months pre-onset.

A note on this clonotype: Its antigen is still unknown. A much larger clone differs from this one at a single base, so this may be a read error.

The V and J ends lost 10 bases and 5 bases respectively, with 11 bases between them. Looked up from germline, CDR1 is SGHTA and CDR2 is FQGNSA. CDR3 length: 11 residues. The sequence was obtained from a young woman with Graves' hyperthyroidism. V gene TRBV7-2 combines with J gene TRBJ1-2; D is ambiguous. Sequenced material: peripheral blood or thyroid tissue (not recorded which). The CDR3 nucleotides are TGTGCCATCAGTACAGCTTATGGCTACACCTTC. It codes for CAISTAYGYTF.